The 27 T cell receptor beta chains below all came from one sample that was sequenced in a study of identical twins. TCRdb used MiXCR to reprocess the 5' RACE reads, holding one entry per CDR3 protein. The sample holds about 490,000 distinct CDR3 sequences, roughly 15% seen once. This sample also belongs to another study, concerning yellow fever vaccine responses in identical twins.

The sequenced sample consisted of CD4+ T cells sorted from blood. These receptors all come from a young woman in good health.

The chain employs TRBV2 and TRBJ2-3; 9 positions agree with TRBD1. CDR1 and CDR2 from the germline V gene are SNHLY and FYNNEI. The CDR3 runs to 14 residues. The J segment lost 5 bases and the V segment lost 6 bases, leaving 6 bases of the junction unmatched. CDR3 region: CASSGQGTIDTQYF. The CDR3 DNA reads TGTGCCAGCAGCGGACAGGGGACGATAGATACGCAGTATTTT.

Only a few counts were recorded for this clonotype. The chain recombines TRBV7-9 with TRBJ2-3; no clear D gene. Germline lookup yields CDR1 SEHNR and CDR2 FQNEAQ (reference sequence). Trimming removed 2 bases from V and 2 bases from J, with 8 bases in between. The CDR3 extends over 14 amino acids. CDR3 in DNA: TGTGCCAGCAGCTTAAGGTCTCCCACAGATACGCAGTATTTT. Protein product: CASSLRSPTDTQYF.

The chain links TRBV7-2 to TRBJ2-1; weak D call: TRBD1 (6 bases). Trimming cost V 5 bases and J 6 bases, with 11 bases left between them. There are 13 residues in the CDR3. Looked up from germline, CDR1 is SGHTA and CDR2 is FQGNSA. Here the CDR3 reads CASSGRGLNEQFF. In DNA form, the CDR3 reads TGTGCCAGCAGCGGCAGGGGCCTCAATGAGCAGTTCTTC.

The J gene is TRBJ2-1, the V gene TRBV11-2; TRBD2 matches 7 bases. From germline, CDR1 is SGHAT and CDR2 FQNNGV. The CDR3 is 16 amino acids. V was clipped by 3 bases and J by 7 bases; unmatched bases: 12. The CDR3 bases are TGTGCCAGCAGCTTTTCGGTCAGCGGGATGGGTAATGAGCAGTTCTTC. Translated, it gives CASSFSVSGMGNEQFF.

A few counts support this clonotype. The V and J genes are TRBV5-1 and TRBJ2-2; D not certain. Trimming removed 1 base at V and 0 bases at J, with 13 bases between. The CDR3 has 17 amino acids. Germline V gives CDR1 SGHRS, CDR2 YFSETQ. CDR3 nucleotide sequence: TGCGCCAGCAGCTTGAAGCTTGGCGTGCCGAACACCGGGGAGCTGTTTTTT. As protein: CASSLKLGVPNTGELFF.

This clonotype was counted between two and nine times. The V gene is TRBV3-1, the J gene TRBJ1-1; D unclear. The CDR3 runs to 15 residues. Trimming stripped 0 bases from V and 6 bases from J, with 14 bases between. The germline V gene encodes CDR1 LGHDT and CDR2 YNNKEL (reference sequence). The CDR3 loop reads CASSQENRPTPEAFF. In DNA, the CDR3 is TGTGCCAGCAGCCAAGAAAACAGACCAACCCCTGAAGCTTTCTTT.

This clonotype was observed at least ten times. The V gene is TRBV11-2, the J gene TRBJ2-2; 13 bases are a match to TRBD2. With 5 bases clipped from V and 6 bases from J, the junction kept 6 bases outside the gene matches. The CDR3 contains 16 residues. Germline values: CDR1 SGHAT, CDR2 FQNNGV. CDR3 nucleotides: TGTGCCAGCAGCGTCACTAGCGGGGGGGTCCCCGGGGAGCTGTTTTTT. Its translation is CASSVTSGGVPGELFF.

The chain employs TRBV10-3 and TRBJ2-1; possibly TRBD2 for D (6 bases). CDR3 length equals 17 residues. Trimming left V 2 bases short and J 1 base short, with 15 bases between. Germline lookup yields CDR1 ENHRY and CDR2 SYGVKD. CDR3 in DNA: TGTGCCATCAGTGAGATCGCTAGCGTTAATTCCTACAATGAGCAGTTCTTC. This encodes CAISEIASVNSYNEQFF.

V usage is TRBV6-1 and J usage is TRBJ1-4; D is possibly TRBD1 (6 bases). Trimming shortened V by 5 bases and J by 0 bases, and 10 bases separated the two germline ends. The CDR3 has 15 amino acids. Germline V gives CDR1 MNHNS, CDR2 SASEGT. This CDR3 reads CASSLDSATNEKLFF. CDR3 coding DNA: TGTGCCAGCAGTCTGGACAGTGCAACTAATGAAAAACTGTTTTTT.

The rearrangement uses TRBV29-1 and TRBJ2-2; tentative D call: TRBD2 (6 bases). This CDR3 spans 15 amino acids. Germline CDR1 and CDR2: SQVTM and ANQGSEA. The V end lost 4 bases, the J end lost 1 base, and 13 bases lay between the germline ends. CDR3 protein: CSVAHGGRNTGELFF. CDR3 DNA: TGCAGCGTTGCTCATGGGGGGAGGAACACCGGGGAGCTGTTTTTT.

The CDR3 region is CASSVVSGRADTQYF. CDR3 nucleotides: TGTGCCAGCAGCGTAGTATCGGGGAGGGCGGATACGCAGTATTTT. The V gene is TRBV9, the J gene TRBJ2-3; TRBD2 agrees at 7 bases. The junction had 7 bases not matched to a gene; V was cut back by 0 bases and J by 6 bases. The germline CDR1 and CDR2 sequences are SGDLS and YYNGEE. This CDR3 has 15 residues.

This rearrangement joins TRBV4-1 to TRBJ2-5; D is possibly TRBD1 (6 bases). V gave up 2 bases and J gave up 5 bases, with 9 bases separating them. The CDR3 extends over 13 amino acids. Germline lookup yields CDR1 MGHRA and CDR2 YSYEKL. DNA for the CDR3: TGCGCCAGCAGCCAACTTAGGGGGGAGACCCAGTACTTC. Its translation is CASSQLRGETQYF.

Here the CDR3 reads CASSFWGVNSPLHF. CDR3 DNA sequence: TGTGCCAGCAGCTTTTGGGGGGTTAATTCACCCCTCCACTTT. The chain joins TRBV7-2 to TRBJ1-6; TRBD1 is a possible D gene (5 bases). Trimming left V 3 bases short and J 6 bases short, with 9 bases between. CDR3 length: 14 residues. CDR1 is SGHTA, CDR2 FQGNSA, per germline.

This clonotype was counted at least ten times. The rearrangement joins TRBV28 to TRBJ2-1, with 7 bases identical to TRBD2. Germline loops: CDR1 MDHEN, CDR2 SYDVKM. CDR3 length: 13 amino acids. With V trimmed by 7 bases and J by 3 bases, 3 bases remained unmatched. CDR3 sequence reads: CASNRDYYNEQFF. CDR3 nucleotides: TGTGCCAGCAATCGGGACTACTACAATGAGCAGTTCTTC.

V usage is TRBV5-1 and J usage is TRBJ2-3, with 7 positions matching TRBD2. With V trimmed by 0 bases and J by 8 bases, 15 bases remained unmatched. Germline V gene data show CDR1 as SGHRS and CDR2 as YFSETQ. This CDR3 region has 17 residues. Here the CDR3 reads CASSLGGTGRESSTQYF. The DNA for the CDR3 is TGCGCCAGCAGCTTGGGGGGGACTGGGCGGGAGAGTTCTACGCAGTATTTT.

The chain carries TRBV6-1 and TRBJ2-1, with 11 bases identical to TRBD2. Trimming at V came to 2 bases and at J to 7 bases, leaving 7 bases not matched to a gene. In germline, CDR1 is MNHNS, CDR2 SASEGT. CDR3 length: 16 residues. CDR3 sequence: CASSELLAGGGNEQFF. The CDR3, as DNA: TGTGCCAGCAGTGAACTCCTAGCGGGAGGTGGTAATGAGCAGTTCTTC.

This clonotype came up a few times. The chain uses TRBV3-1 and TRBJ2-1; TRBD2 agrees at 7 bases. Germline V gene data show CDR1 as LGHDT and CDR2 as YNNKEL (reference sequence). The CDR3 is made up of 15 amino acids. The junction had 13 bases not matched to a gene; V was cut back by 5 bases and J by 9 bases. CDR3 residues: CASSSQTGGGFEQFF. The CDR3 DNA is TGTGCCAGCAGCTCCCAGACGGGGGGAGGATTTGAGCAGTTCTTC.

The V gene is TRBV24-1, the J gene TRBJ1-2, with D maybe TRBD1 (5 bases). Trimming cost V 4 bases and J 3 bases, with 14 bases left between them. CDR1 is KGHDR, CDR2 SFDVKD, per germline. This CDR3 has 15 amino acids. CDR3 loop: CATSDSWTQDYGYTF. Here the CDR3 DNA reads TGTGCCACCAGTGACTCGTGGACACAAGACTATGGCTACACCTTC.

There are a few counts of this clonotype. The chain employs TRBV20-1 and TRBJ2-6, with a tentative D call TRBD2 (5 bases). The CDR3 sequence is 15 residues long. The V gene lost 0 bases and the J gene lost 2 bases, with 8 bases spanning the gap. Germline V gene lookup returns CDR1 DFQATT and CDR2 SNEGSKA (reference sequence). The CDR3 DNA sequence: TGCAGTGCTAGAGATCACGGGGCTGGGGCCAACGTCCTGACTTTC. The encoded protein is CSARDHGAGANVLTF.

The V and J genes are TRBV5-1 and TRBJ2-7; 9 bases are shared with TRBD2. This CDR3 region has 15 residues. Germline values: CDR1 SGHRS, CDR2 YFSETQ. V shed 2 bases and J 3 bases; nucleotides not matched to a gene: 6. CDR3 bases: TGCGCCAGCAGCTTAGCGCCTAGCGGGATCTACGAGCAGTACTTC. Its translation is CASSLAPSGIYEQYF.

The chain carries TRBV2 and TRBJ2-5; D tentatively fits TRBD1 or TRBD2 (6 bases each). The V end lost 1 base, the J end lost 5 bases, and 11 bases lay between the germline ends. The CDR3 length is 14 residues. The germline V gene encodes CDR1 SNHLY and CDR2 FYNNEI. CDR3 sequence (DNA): TGTGCCAGCAGTGAAGTCCGGGGGCCTGAGACCCAGTACTTC. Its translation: CASSEVRGPETQYF.

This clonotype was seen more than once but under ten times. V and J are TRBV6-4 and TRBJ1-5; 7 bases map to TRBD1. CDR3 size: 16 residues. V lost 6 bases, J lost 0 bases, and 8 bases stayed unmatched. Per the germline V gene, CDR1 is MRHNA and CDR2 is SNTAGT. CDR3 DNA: TGTGCCAGCAGGACCCGGGACAGCAATAGCAATCAGCCCCAGCATTTT. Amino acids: CASRTRDSNSNQPQHF.

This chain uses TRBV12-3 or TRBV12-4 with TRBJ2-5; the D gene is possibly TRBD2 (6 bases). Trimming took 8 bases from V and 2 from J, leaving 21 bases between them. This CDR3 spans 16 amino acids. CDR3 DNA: TGTGCCAGCTCTATGGCGGGGCGGGGCAAACAAGAGACCCAGTACTTC. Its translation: CASSMAGRGKQETQYF.

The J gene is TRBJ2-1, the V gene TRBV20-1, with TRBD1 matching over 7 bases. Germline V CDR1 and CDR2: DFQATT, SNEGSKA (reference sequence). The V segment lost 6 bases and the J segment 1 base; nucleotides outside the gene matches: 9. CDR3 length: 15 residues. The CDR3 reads CSARTGSFSYNEQFF. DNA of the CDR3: TGCAGTGCGAGGACAGGCAGTTTTTCCTACAATGAGCAGTTCTTC.

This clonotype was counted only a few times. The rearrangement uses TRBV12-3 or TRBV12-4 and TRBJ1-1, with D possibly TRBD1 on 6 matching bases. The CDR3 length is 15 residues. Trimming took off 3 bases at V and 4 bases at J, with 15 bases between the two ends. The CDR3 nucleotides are TGTGCCAGCAGTTTCCGGGGGCCCTGGCTCACTGAAGCTTTCTTT. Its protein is CASSFRGPWLTEAFF.

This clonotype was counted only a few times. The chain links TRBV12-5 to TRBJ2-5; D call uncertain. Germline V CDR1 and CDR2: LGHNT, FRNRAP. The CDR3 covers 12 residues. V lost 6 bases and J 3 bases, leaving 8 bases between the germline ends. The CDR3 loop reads CASGPLEETQYF. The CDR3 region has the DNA TGTGCTAGTGGACCCCTCGAAGAGACCCAGTACTTC.

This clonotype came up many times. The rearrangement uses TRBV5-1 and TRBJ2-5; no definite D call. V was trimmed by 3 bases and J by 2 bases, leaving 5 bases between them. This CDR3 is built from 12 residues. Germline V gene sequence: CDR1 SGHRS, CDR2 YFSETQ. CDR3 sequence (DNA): TGCGCCAGCAGCTCCTCTCAAGAGACCCAGTACTTC. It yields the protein CASSSSQETQYF.